This entry features one T cell receptor (beta chain) sequence. This CDR3 region has 13 residues. Trimming took off 5 bases at V and 5 bases at J, with 11 bases between the two ends. Germline CDR1 reads SGHRS; CDR2 reads YFSETQ. This sample was included in a study of control samples from healthy donors and cancer patients. Generated by immunoSEQ multiplex PCR, the TCRdb table keeps only in-frame clones and is missing some. The sample lists fewer than 70,000 clones; about nine tenths were seen once. The TCR sequence derives from a man between 60 and 75 years old with head and neck cancer. Sequencing was done on a sample of PBMCs. The chain employs TRBV5-1 and TRBJ2-1; perhaps TRBD1 as D (6 bases). The DNA for the CDR3 is TGCGCCAGCAGTGCAGGACAGAACAATGAGCAGTTCTTC. Translated, it gives CASSAGQNNEQFF.